This T cell receptor beta chain was recovered during a study of blood T cell repertoires in COVID-19. Sequenced by immunoSEQ multiplex PCR; TCRdb stores in-frame clones only, minus some. The top ten hold about 24% of the sample, which has more than 90,000 clones, about 84% seen once. This CDR3 spans 14 amino acids. Trimming removed 6 bases at V and 0 bases at J, with 9 bases between. From germline, CDR1 is MDHEN and CDR2 SYDVKM. This sequence joins TRBV28 and TRBJ2-4; D is ambiguous. The specimen sequenced was peripheral blood. The clonotype was recovered from a human donor in a cohort sampled during active COVID-19. CDR3 sequence: CASRDSLAKNIQYF. CDR3 nucleotide sequence: TGTGCCAGCAGAGATAGTCTAGCCAAAAACATTCAGTACTTC.